The subject of this entry is one T cell receptor (beta chain). The target of this receptor is not known. Within one base of it there is no much larger clone, and no base qualities were kept. Preparation of the library involved the immunoSEQ multiplex PCR assay. For the multiplex PCR, a mixture combining 60 forward primers for TCR Vbeta segments and 13 reverse primers for TCR Jbeta segments was used. Amplification of the CDR3 region of rearranged TCR beta genes was performed with a multiplex PCR assay on genomic DNA. Amplified TCR beta libraries were sequenced as 87-base-pair reads on the Illumina HiSeq System. Per the original workflow: A later analysis tallied 75 million to 95 million unique TCR beta chains across the 600 to 700 repertoires, and about 12 million of those chains were shared by two or more donors. Raw reads were error-corrected and collapsed into unique sequences with a nearest-neighbor algorithm that merged closely related sequences to remove PCR and sequencing errors. To assign V, D and J gene segments, CDR3 sequences were aligned to IMGT reference sequences. Each retained sequence needed at least a six-nucleotide match to both a V gene segment and a J gene segment. Rearrangements were classified as productive when the CDR3 lacked stop codons and remained in frame with V and J, and all other rearrangements were classified as non-productive. CDR3 was defined according to IMGT convention as the region running from the second conserved V-encoded cysteine to the conserved J-encoded phenylalanine. Sequences without an unambiguous match to a single V gene segment were excluded from the earlier analysis of about 600 of the donors. An earlier analysis of 587 of the donors classified V segments as functional when productive rearrangements were above 56.7% and as segregating when the standard deviation between donors was above 5%. To diagnose cytomegalovirus status from the catalog of TCR beta chain sequences, a statistical classification framework was built. In a later analysis, V and J genes were assigned by comparing TCR nucleotide sequences against IMGT/GENE-DB human TR gene sequences. In a later analysis, CDR3 sequences and most-parsimonious VDJ recombination scenarios were assigned using the TCRdist pipeline. A later analysis defined each TCR beta chain by its CDR3 amino acid sequence plus V-gene family, and excluded reads lacking a unique V-gene family. A later analysis removed several hundred highly shared, low-generation-probability nucleotide sequences to deal with suspected cross-contamination and a sequencing artifact. A later analysis calculated a clonal expansion index for each public chain from normalized within-repertoire ranks of inferred template counts. In a later analysis, generation probabilities were computed with a VDJ recombination model fitted to out-of-frame rearrangements, and the resulting probabilities were checked against IGoR. In a later analysis, hypergeometric tests were used to score TCR-TCR, TCR-HLA and TCR-CMV co-occurrence, with a repertoire-size bias correction applied to TCR pairs. False discovery rates were estimated in a later analysis by permuting HLA or CMV assignments 20 times. In a later analysis, co-occurring TCRs were grouped using DBSCAN, and TCRdist sequence similarity was added for clustering within HLA-allele-positive subsets. Repertoires with fewer than 30,000 or more than 120,000 public chains, plus five repertoires with anomalous nucleotide sharing, were excluded from co-occurrence clustering. TCRdb took over this immuneACCESS table, retaining in-frame rearrangements with V and J assigned. Such tables are incomplete; in checked studies, under half of the missing clones stem from an unresolved V gene, and the remainder is unexplained. Clonal size and the V and J genes are those of that table, whereas D and trimming came from the DNA. The sample has approximately 150,000 clones on record, approximately 85% of them singletons. Of the sample, over 2% falls within the top ten clones.

This sample stems from a study of cytomegalovirus exposure and HLA in healthy donors (dated by TCRdb to 2016 to 2017). About the full investigation: In an earlier analysis of several hundred of the donors, around 300 Gb of sequence data and 117 million unique TCR beta sequences from some 170 million T cells were reported. Besides the first cohort of under 700 subjects, a separate validation cohort made up of roughly 120 different subjects was used. A later analysis re-analyzed previously published TCR beta repertoires from 666 donors and added high-resolution HLA genotyping to study TCR occurrence patterns. An earlier analysis of nearly 600 of the donors applied high-throughput TCR beta sequencing to assess whether each TCR beta V gene segment acted as functional or pseudogenic. An early release that covered 500 to 800 HLA-typed donors contained about 290 gigabases of sequencing data and about 84 million unique TCR sequences. The aim of the study was to test whether cataloging public T cell receptors could identify signatures of past pathogen exposure. The study used immunosequencing to profile the T cell repertoires of 600 to 850 subjects and linked those repertoires to cytomegalovirus serostatus. The later analysis used no new phenotypic data to find candidate immune exposures, relying instead on TCR beta sequences and their occurrence across donors. HLA typing covered class I and class II loci at four-digit resolution. To predict cytomegalovirus infection status, the study brought together high-throughput TCR immunosequencing, statistical association of individual TCRs with disease status, and machine learning. Typing coverage varied by locus: roughly 620-640 donors for A, B, C, DRB1 and DQB1; more than 500 for DQA1; over 600 for DPA1; around 450 for DPB1. Donor age, sex, ethnicity and CMV serostatus were compiled together with the repertoire data. Every repertoire in the discovery cohort had been generated on one and the same sequencing platform. Of the roughly 400 genotyped donors, 65% to 90% fell in the genetic ancestry cluster associated with self-reported Caucasian donors. Genome-wide SNP genotypes for about 55% of the roughly 670 donors were used in a later genetic analysis, which treated that subset as a discovery cohort. Among 300 to 500 genotyped donors of the cohort, an average of roughly 230,000 unique TCR beta nucleotide sequences was sequenced per donor, of which roughly 17% were non-productive. About five DR-DQ haplotypes were treated as single units for association and clustering because of strong linkage in the cohort. Summary of the overall study and its limitations: In vitro tests confirmed that a few of the cytomegalovirus-associated TCR beta chains recognize cytomegalovirus antigens. In a later analysis, the rate of TCR association differed among HLA loci, with DRB1 alleles having the most associated TCRs and HLA-C alleles having the fewest. A further reported finding was that TCR beta sequences accurately predicted the HLA-A and HLA-B alleles for most subjects in the first cohort. Compared with the approximately 720-donor mean, donors in an Asian-associated ancestry cluster had fewer N-insertions in productive TCRs, according to a later genetic analysis. Most TCR sequences were observed very rarely across donors, whereas some public TCRs were present in many individuals. Most CMV-associated TCR beta chains appeared to be HLA-restricted in a later analysis, and the HLA associations seemed to be driven largely by CMV exposure. Strong co-occurrence of HLA alleles, especially DR and DQ, made assigning TCR associations to individual alleles difficult. Sequencing depth was assumed to be roughly uniform across donors in the presence/absence analyses, though that assumption may not hold. The earlier analysis of 450 to 700 of the donors excluded over 15 rarely observed V segments, including chromosome 9 orphons, because counts were too low. In the study, around 160 TCR beta chains were listed as associated with cytomegalovirus. A cluster of highly shared sequence variants was judged likely to be a technical artifact of the sequencing pipeline. Compared with equally common non-associated chains, HLA-associated TCR beta chains in a later analysis were more clonally expanded and had lower generation probabilities. The classifier was reported to diagnose cytomegalovirus status with high specificity and sensitivity in both the original and validation cohorts. According to a later analysis, parvovirus B19, influenza, CMV and Epstein-Barr virus appeared linked to several top co-occurrence clusters. Some IMGT-functional V segments, including TRBV6-2 and TRBV6-3, could not be distinguished by the 87-base-pair reads and were therefore excluded. In an earlier analysis of approximately 600 of the donors, most TCR beta V segments were observed in productive rearrangements about 90% or about 30% of the time, broadly matching IMGT annotations. According to the authors, the approach could potentially be generalized to other disease states and immunological phenotypes. The cohort was sequenced for TCR beta chains only, and without alpha or paired-chain data the features that could be detected were limited. Linkage disequilibrium might explain the correlated functional status among segregating V segments, but an unknown experimental factor could not be excluded. Because some donors lacked HLA typing at each locus, the association tests relied only on the typed subset. Specific HLA alleles were associated with more than 15,000 TCR beta sequences at a false discovery rate of 0.05 in a later analysis. The only immune exposure information available for the cohort was CMV serostatus. In a later genetic analysis, a missense DCLRE1C variant was associated with V-gene and J-gene trimming of TCR beta chains, and the association was replicated in an independent cohort.

The cohort consisted of 650 to 850 healthy bone marrow donors. Cohort members were all nominally healthy when sampled, although unrecorded immune exposures were likely present. The donor was CMV seropositive and was included in the group of 300 or so seropositive cohort members. Every donor gave a peripheral blood sample, and the peripheral blood mononuclear cells from that sample were used for TCR beta sequencing. Genomic DNA extraction from the blood cell samples was performed with the Qiagen DNeasy Blood Extraction Kit. Trimming removed 5 bases from V and 6 bases from J; the gene matches leave 8 bases unexplained. From a lookup of the germline V gene, CDR1 and CDR2 are SGHDT and YYEEEE. The CDR3 runs 15 amino acids, cysteine and phenylalanine included. The retained sequence is limited to the CDR3, 45 bases, with the frame set at the first base.

This TCR came from a young man in good health and CMV-seropositive. The chain is made from TRBV5-6 and TRBJ2-3, and 11 bases in between align with TRBD1. Sample: PBMCs. The CDR3 region: CASSSGTGGFDTQYF. The DNA sequence reads TGTGCCAGCAGTTCCGGGACAGGGGGGTTTGATACGCAGTATTTT.